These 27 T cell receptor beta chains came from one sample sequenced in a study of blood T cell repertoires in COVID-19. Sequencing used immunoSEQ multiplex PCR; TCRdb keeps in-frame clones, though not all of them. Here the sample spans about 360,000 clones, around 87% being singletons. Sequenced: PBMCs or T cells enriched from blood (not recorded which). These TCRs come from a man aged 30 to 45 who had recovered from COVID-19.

CDR3 sequence (DNA): TGTGCCAGCAGCCCATTGACAGGGGGCCACTATGGCTACACCTTC. Translation gives CASSPLTGGHYGYTF. This chain connects TRBV7-2 to TRBJ1-2; 10 nucleotides align to TRBD1. The CDR3 spans 15 residues. J gave up 3 bases and V 5 bases, and 6 bases lay outside the gene matches. Germline CDR1 reads SGHTA; CDR2 reads FQGNSA.

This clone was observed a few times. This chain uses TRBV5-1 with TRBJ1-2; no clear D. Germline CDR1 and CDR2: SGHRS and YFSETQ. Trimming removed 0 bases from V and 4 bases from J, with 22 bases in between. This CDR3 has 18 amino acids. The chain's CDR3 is CASSLVSGGSAGSYGYTF. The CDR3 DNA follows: TGCGCCAGCAGCTTGGTTTCGGGCGGTTCGGCGGGGAGCTATGGCTACACCTTC.

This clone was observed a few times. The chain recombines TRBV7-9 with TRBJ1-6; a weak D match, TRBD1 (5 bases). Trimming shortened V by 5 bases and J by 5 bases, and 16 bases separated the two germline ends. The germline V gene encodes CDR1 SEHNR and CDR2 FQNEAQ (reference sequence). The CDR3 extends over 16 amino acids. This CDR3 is CASSPAIGANNSPLHF. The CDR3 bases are TGTGCCAGCAGCCCCGCCATTGGGGCTAATAATTCACCCCTCCACTTT.

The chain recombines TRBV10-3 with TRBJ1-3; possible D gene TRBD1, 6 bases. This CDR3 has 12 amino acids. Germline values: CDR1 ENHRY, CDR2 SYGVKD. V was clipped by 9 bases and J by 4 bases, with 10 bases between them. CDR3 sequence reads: CAIGGPGNTIYF. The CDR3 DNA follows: TGTGCCATAGGGGGTCCAGGAAACACCATATATTTT.

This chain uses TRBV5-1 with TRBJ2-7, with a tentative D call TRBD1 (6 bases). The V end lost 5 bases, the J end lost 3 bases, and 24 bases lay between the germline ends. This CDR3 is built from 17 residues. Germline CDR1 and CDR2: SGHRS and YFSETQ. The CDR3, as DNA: TGCGCCAGCAGACCTAGGGGGTCCGGGACCGCAGACTACGAGCAGTACTTC. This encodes CASRPRGSGTADYEQYF.

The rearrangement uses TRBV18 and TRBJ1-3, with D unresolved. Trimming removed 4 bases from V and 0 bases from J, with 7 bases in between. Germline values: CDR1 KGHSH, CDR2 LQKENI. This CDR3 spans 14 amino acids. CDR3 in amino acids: CASSLASSGNTIYF. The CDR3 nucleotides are TGTGCCAGCTCACTCGCCAGCTCTGGAAACACCATATATTTT. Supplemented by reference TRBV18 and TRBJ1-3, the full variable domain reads NAGVMQNPRHLVRRRGQEARLRCSPMKGHSHVYWYRQLPEEGLKFMVYLQKENIIDESGMPKERFSAEFPKEGPSILRIQQVVRGDSAAYFCASSLASSGNTIYFGEGSWLTVV.

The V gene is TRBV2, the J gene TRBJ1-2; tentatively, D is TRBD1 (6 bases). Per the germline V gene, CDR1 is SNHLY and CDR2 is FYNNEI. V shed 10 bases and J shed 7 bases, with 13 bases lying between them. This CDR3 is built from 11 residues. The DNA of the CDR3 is TGTGCCATCCTTCAGGGGAGTGGCTACACCTTC. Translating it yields CAILQGSGYTF.

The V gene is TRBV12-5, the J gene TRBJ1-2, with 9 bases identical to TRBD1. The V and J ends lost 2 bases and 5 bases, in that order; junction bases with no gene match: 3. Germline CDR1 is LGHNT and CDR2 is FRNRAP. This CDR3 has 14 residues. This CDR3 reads CASGLPTGGYGYTF. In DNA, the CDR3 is TGTGCTAGTGGTTTGCCGACAGGGGGATATGGCTACACCTTC.

The chain's CDR3 is CASSQGTGGHNQPQHF. The CDR3 DNA sequence: TGTGCCAGCAGCCAAGGGACAGGTGGTCACAATCAGCCCCAGCATTTT. The chain uses TRBV5-8 and TRBJ1-5; 8 bases map to TRBD1. Germline CDR1 SGHTS, CDR2 YDEGEE. V dropped 4 bases and J dropped 3; count of bases not matched to a gene: 9. The CDR3 runs 16 residues.

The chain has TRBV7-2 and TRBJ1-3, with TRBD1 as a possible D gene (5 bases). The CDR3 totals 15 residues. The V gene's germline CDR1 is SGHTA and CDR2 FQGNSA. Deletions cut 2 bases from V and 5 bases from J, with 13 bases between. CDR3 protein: CASSLQGFARNTIYF. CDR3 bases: TGTGCCAGCAGCTTACAGGGTTTCGCGAGAAACACCATATATTTT.

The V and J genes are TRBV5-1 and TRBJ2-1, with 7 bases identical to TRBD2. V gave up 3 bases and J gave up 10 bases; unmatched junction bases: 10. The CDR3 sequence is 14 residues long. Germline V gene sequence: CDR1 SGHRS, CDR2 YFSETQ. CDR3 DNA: TGCGCCAGCAGCTCGGGACCCCGAGCGGGGGAGCAGTTCTTC. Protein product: CASSSGPRAGEQFF. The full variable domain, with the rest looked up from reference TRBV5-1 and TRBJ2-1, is KAGVTQTPRYLIKTRGQQVTLSCSPISGHRSVSWYQQTPGQGLQFLFEYFSETQRNKGNFPGRFSGRQFSNSRSEMNVSTLELGDSALYLCASSSGPRAGEQFFGPGTRLTVL.

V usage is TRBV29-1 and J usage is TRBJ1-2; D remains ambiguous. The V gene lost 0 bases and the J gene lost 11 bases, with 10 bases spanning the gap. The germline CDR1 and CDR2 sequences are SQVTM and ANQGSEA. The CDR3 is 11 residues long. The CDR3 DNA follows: TGCAGCGTTGAAGATAAGGCGGAGTACACCTTC. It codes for CSVEDKAEYTF. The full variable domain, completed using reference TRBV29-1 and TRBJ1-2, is SAVISQKPSRDICQRGTSLTIQCQVDSQVTMMFWYRQQPGQSLTLIATANQGSEATYESGFVIDKFPISRPNLTFSTLTVSNMSPEDSSIYLCSVEDKAEYTFGSGTRLTVV.

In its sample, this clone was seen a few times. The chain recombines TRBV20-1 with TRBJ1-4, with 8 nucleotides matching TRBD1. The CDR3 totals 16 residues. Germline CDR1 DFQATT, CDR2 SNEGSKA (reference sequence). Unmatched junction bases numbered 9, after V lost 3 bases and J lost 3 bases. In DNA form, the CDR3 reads TGCAGTGCTAGTAAGGCAGGGGGCAGGGCTAATGAAAAACTGTTTTTT. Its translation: CSASKAGGRANEKLFF.

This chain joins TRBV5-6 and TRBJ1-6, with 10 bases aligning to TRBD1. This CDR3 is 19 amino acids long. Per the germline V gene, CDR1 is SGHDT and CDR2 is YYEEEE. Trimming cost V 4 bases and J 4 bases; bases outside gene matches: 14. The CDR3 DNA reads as TGTGCCAGCAGCGCTGGGGCCGGACGGACAGGGGGTTATAATTCACCCCTCCACTTT. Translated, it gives CASSAGAGRTGGYNSPLHF.

The CDR3 DNA reads as TGTGCCAGCACTTGGGGACAGGGGAGCAATCAGCCCCAGCATTTT. This encodes CASTWGQGSNQPQHF. The chain combines TRBV6-5 with TRBJ1-5, with 10 bases aligning to TRBD1. CDR3 size: 15 residues. Germline-derived CDR1 and CDR2 are MNHEY and SVGAGI. J was trimmed by 1 base and V by 7 bases; bases with no gene match: 4.

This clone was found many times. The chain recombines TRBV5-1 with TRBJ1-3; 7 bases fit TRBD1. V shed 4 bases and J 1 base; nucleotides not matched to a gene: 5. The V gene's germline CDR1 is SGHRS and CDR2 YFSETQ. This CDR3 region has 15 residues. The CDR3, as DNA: TGCGCCAGCAGCGTCGGACAGGCTTCTGGAAACACCATATATTTT. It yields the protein CASSVGQASGNTIYF.

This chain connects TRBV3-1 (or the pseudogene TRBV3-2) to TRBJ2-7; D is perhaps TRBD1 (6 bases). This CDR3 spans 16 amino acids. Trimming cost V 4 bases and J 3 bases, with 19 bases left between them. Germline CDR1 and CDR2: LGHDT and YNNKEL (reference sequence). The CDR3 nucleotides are TGTGCCAGCAGCCCCCGCCAGGGGAGCAGAAACTACGAGCAGTACTTC. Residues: CASSPRQGSRNYEQYF.

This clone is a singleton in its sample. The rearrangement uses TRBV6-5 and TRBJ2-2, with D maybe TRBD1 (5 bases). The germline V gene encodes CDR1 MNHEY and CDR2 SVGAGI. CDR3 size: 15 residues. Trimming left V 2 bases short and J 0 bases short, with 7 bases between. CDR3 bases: TGTGCCAGCAGTTACGACAGTCCGAACACCGGGGAGCTGTTTTTT. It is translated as CASSYDSPNTGELFF.

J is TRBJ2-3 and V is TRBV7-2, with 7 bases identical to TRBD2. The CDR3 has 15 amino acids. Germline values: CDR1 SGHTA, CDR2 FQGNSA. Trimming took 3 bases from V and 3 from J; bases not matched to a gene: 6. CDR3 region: CASSLGLSGTDTQYF. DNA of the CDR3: TGTGCCAGCAGCTTGGGACTATCCGGGACAGATACGCAGTATTTT.

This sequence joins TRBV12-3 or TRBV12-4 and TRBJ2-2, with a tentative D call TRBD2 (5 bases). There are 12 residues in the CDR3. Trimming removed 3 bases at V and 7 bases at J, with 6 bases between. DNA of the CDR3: TGTGCCAGCAGTTTCGGGGTCGGGGAGCTGTTTTTT. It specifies CASSFGVGELFF.

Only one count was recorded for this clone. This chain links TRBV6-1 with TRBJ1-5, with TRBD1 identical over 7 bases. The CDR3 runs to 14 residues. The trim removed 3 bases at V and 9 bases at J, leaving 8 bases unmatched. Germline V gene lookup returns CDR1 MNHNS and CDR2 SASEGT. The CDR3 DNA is TGTGCCAGCAGTGACCTTGACAGGGCAGGGCCCCAGCATTTT. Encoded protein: CASSDLDRAGPQHF.

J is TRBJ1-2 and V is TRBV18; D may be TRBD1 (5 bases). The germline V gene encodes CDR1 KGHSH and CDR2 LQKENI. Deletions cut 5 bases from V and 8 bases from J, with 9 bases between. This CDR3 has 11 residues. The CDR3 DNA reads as TGTGCCAGCTCAGCCAGGGTCGGCTACACCTTC. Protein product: CASSARVGYTF.

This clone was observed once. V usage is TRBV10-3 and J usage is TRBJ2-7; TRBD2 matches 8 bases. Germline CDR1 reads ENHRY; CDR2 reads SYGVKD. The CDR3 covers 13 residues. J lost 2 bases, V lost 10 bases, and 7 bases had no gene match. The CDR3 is CATLSGATYEQYF. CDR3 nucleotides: TGTGCCACCCTTAGCGGGGCCACCTACGAGCAGTACTTC.

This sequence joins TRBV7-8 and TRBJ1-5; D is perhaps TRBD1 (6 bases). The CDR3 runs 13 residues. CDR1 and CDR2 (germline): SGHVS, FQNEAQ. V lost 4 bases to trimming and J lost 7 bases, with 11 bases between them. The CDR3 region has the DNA TGTGCCAGCAGCTCTAGGCAGGGGCAGCCCCAGCATTTT. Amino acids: CASSSRQGQPQHF.

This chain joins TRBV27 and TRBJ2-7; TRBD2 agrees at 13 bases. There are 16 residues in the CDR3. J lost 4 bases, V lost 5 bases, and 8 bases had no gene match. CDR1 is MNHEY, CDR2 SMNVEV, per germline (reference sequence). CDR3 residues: CASSPRLAGGRYEQYF. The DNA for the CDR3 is TGTGCCAGCAGTCCACGACTAGCGGGGGGAAGATACGAGCAGTACTTC.

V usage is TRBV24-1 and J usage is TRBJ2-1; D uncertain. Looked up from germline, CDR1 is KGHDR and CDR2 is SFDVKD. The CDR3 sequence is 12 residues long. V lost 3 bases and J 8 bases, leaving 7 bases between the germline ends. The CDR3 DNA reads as TGTGCCACCAGTGATCAGCGACATGAGCAGTTCTTC. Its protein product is CATSDQRHEQFF.

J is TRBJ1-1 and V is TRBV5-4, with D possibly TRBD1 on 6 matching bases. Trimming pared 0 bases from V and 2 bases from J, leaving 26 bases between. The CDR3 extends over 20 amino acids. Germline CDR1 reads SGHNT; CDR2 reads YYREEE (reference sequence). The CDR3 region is CASSLVYEWQTRGFNTEAFF. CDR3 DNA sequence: TGTGCCAGCAGCTTGGTGTACGAGTGGCAGACCAGGGGTTTTAACACTGAAGCTTTCTTT.